What follows are 17 T cell receptor beta chains derived from one specimen sequenced in a study of CD8+ T cells in alopecia areata. RNA extraction was followed by reverse transcription into cDNA, which acted as the sequencing template. Here immunoSEQ multiplex PCR was the method, and the copy in TCRdb shows in-frame clones only, minus some. The sample lists around 100,000 clones, around 45% occurring once. Material: CD4+ T cells sorted from blood. Receptors were obtained from a human donor with alopecia areata.

This clone was seen a few times. V usage is TRBV29-1 and J usage is TRBJ1-1, with D possibly TRBD1 on 6 matching bases. V lost 3 bases and J lost 1, with 12 bases in between. The CDR3 covers 14 residues. Germline V gene sequence: CDR1 SQVTM, CDR2 ANQGSEA. CDR3 sequence (DNA): TGCAGCGTTGACAGGGGCCAGGGGAACACTGAAGCTTTCTTT. Translation gives CSVDRGQGNTEAFF.

CDR3: CASSGQIPYEQYF. For the CDR3, the DNA is TGCGCCAGCAGCGGACAGATTCCCTACGAGCAGTACTTC. The J gene is TRBJ2-7, the V gene TRBV5-1, with D possibly being TRBD1 (6 bases). The CDR3 spans 13 residues. The germline V gene encodes CDR1 SGHRS and CDR2 YFSETQ. V dropped 4 bases and J dropped 2 bases, with 10 bases sitting between them.

The CDR3 loop reads CAWRGGTDNQPQHF. CDR3 DNA: TGTGCCTGGAGAGGAGGGACTGACAATCAGCCCCAGCATTTT. The chain has TRBV30 and TRBJ1-5; D is perhaps TRBD1 (5 bases). The V gene lost 3 bases and the J gene lost 3 bases, with 12 bases spanning the gap. Germline V CDR1 and CDR2: GTSNPN, SVGIG (reference sequence). The length of the CDR3 is 14 residues.

This clone occurred a few times. The chain carries TRBV2 and TRBJ2-5, with D possibly matching TRBD1 (6 bases). V was pared by 5 bases and J by 1 base, with 8 bases between. The CDR3 length is 13 residues. Germline V gene sequence: CDR1 SNHLY, CDR2 FYNNEI. Here the CDR3 reads CASSPTGQETQYF. In DNA, the CDR3 is TGTGCCAGCAGTCCGACAGGCCAAGAGACCCAGTACTTC. The whole variable domain, remainder taken from reference TRBV2 and TRBJ2-5, is EPEVTQTPSHQVTQMGQEVILRCVPISNHLYFYWYRQILGQKVEFLVSFYNNEISEKSEIFDDQFSVERPDGSNFTLKIRSTKLEDSAMYFCASSPTGQETQYFGPGTRLLVL.

This clone has more than one count but fewer than ten. The CDR3: CSVLLSGANNEQFF. CDR3 DNA sequence: TGCAGCGTTCTTTTGAGCGGGGCTAACAATGAGCAGTTCTTC. The rearrangement joins TRBV29-1 to TRBJ2-1; TRBD2 agrees at 7 bases. Germline V gives CDR1 SQVTM, CDR2 ANQGSEA. V shed 5 bases, J shed 5 bases, and the junction held 9 bases outside the gene matches. CDR3 length equals 14 residues.

The DNA for the CDR3 is TGTGCCTGGAGGGGGAGTGGCGCACGCACAGATACGCAGTATTTT. This encodes CAWRGSGARTDTQYF. The V and J genes are TRBV30 and TRBJ2-3; D may be TRBD2 (5 bases). Germline lookup yields CDR1 GTSNPN and CDR2 SVGIG (reference sequence). This CDR3 is 15 amino acids long. Trimming pared 3 bases from V and 1 base from J, leaving 14 bases between.

The chain combines TRBV29-1 with TRBJ2-7; 9 bases agree with TRBD2. Per the germline V gene, CDR1 is SQVTM and CDR2 is ANQGSEA. The V and J ends lost 0 bases and 0 bases, in that order; junction bases with no gene match: 9. The CDR3 loop spans 17 amino acids. DNA of the CDR3: TGCAGCGTTGAAGATGGCGCTAGCGGGGTTTTCTCCTACGAGCAGTACTTC. It specifies CSVEDGASGVFSYEQYF.

This chain connects TRBV7-2 to TRBJ1-2, with 9 bases aligning to TRBD1. The V and J ends lost 1 base and 8 bases, in that order; junction bases with no gene match: 8. The CDR3 extends over 15 amino acids. Germline lookup yields CDR1 SGHTA and CDR2 FQGNSA. CDR3 protein: CASSLDRGRDFGYTF. The CDR3 coding sequence is TGTGCCAGCAGCTTAGACAGGGGGCGGGACTTCGGCTACACCTTC.

This clone was seen a handful of times. This chain links TRBV29-1 with TRBJ1-5; 7 bases line up with TRBD1. CDR1 and CDR2 (germline): SQVTM, ANQGSEA. V was pared by 6 bases and J by 6 bases, with 8 bases of the junction left unmatched. This CDR3 region has 13 residues. DNA for the CDR3: TGCAGCGTGGCACAGGGGCATAGTCAGCCCCAGCATTTT. Translating gives CSVAQGHSQPQHF.

There are a few counts of this clone. This sequence joins TRBV7-8 and TRBJ2-3; no firm D call. CDR3 length: 11 amino acids. V was cut by 7 bases and J by 3 bases, with 5 bases left in between. The germline CDR1 and CDR2 sequences are SGHVS and FQNEAQ. This CDR3 is CASMGTDTQYF. CDR3 sequence (DNA): TGTGCCAGCATGGGTACAGATACGCAGTATTTT.

This sequence joins TRBV9 and TRBJ1-2; the D is unclear. V lost 3 bases, J lost 5 bases, and 14 bases lay in between. The CDR3 spans 14 residues. The germline gives CDR1 SGDLS, CDR2 YYNGEE. The chain's CDR3 is CASSASLVRYGYTF. The CDR3 DNA follows: TGTGCCAGCAGCGCCTCGTTGGTTCGTTATGGCTACACCTTC.

The chain is built from TRBV30 and TRBJ2-2; no clear D. Germline CDR1 GTSNPN, CDR2 SVGIG (reference sequence). Trimming shortened V by 5 bases and J by 4 bases, and 8 bases separated the two germline ends. The CDR3 has 12 amino acids. CDR3 nucleotide sequence: TGTGCCTGGGCCCTTTTCACCGGGGAGCTGTTTTTT. Translation gives CAWALFTGELFF.

This clone was counted a few times. This chain connects TRBV15 to TRBJ1-3, with a possible D match to TRBD1 (5 bases). Germline V gene data show CDR1 as LNHNV and CDR2 as YYDKDF (reference sequence). Between the trimmed V and J ends, which lost 5 bases and 4 bases, there was a span of 15 bases. The CDR3 is 15 amino acids. The CDR3 DNA sequence: TGTGCCACCAGCTGGAGACCCGGGGCAGGAAACACCATATATTTT. Protein product: CATSWRPGAGNTIYF.

The chain is built from TRBV5-1 and TRBJ2-2; the D gene is possibly TRBD1 (6 bases). V shed 7 bases and J shed 0 bases, with 10 bases lying between them. Germline loops: CDR1 SGHRS, CDR2 YFSETQ. The length of the CDR3 is 14 residues. CDR3 region: CASDRSANTGELFF. The CDR3, as DNA: TGCGCCAGCGACAGGAGCGCGAACACCGGGGAGCTGTTTTTT. Looking up the rest from reference TRBV5-1 and TRBJ2-2 gives the full variable domain: KAGVTQTPRYLIKTRGQQVTLSCSPISGHRSVSWYQQTPGQGLQFLFEYFSETQRNKGNFPGRFSGRQFSNSRSEMNVSTLELGDSALYLCASDRSANTGELFFGEGSRLTVL.

V usage is TRBV7-2 and J usage is TRBJ1-2; TRBD1 matches 7 bases. Trimming removed 2 bases from V and 8 bases from J; junction bases left unmatched: 8. Per germline, CDR1 SGHTA and CDR2 FQGNSA. This CDR3 has 14 residues. This CDR3 reads CASSLTQGVQGYTF. The CDR3 coding sequence is TGTGCCAGCAGCTTAACCCAGGGGGTTCAGGGCTACACCTTC.

V usage is TRBV10-2 and J usage is TRBJ1-2, with 10 nucleotides matching TRBD1. Germline-derived CDR1 and CDR2 are WSHSY and SAAADI. J was trimmed by 3 bases and V by 7 bases; bases with no gene match: 2. This CDR3 comprises 13 residues. As DNA, the CDR3 is TGCGCCAGCACCGGGACAGGGGACTATGGCTACACCTTC. This codes for CASTGTGDYGYTF.

The J gene is TRBJ1-2, the V gene TRBV28; maybe TRBD1 (6 bases). The CDR3 has 14 residues. Trimming cost V 3 bases and J 6 bases, with 14 bases left between them. Germline V gene sequence: CDR1 MDHEN, CDR2 SYDVKM. The DNA of the CDR3 is TGTGCCAGCAGTTTGGGCAGGGGCGCGCATGGCTACACCTTC. Its protein is CASSLGRGAHGYTF.